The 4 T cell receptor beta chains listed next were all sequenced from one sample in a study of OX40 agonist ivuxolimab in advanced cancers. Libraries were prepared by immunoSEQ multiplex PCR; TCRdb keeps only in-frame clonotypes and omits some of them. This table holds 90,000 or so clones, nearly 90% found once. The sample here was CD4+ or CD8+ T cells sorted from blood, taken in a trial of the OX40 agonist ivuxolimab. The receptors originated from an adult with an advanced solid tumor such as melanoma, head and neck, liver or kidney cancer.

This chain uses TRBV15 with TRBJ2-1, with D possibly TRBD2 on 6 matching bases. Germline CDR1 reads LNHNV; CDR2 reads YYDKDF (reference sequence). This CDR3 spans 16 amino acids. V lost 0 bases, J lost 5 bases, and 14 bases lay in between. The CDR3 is CATSRDGGQLNNEQFF. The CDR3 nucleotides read TGTGCCACCAGCAGAGATGGAGGGCAGTTAAACAATGAGCAGTTCTTC.

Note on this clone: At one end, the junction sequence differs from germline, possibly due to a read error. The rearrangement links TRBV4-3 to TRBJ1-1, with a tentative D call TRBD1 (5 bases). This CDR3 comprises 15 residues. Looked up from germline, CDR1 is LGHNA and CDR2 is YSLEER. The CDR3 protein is CASTQLLQVNTEAFF. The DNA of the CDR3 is TGCGCCAGCACCCAACTTTTACAGGTGAACACTGAAGCTTTCTTT.

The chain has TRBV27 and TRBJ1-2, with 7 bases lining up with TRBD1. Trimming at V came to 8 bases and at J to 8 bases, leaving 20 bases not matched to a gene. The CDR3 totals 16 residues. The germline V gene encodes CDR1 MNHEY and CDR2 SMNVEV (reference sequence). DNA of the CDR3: TGTGCCAGCTCAAGATTCGGACAGGAAAGGATGAAAGGCTACACCTTC. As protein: CASSRFGQERMKGYTF.

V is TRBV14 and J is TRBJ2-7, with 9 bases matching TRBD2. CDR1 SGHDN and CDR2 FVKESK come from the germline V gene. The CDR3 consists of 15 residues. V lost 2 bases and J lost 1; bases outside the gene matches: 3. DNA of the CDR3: TGTGCCAGCAGCCAACTTACTAGCGGGTCCTACGAGCAGTACTTC. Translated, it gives CASSQLTSGSYEQYF.